This entry lists 5 T cell receptor beta chains sequenced from one sample in a study of identical twins (TCRdb year 2016). To prepare the library, 5' RACE was applied. The instrument was an Illumina HiSeq 2000. TCRdb reanalyzed the raw reads on its own, using fastp at Q25 for trimming and MiXCR for clone calling, and kept in-frame beta chains. For every CDR3 protein sequence, its rows merge into one entry that carries the most common genes and DNA. The sample yields more than 400,000 distinct CDR3 sequences; approximately 16% were counted once. Of the sample, 0.44% falls within the top ten clones. This same sample was also taken into another study, of yellow fever vaccine responses in identical twins.

Sequences were obtained from CD4+ T cells sorted from blood. These receptors were collected from a woman aged 18 to 35 in good health.

The V call is TRBV5-1, the J call TRBJ2-1, with 11 nucleotides matching TRBD2. The junction had 8 bases not matched to a gene; V was cut back by 4 bases and J by 8 bases. This CDR3 region has 15 residues. CDR1 is SGHRS, CDR2 YFSETQ, per germline. CDR3 sequence reads: CASSERTSGPHEQFF. DNA of the CDR3: TGCGCCAGCAGCGAGAGGACTAGCGGGCCCCATGAGCAGTTCTTC.

This chain uses TRBV7-9 with TRBJ2-3; D not resolved. Trimming pared 1 base from V and 3 bases from J, leaving 11 bases between. Germline CDR1 reads SEHNR; CDR2 reads FQNEAQ (reference sequence). The CDR3 spans 15 residues. CDR3 residues: CASSLGSLVTDTQYF. In nucleotides, the CDR3 is TGTGCCAGCAGCTTAGGTAGTCTAGTGACAGATACGCAGTATTTT.

This clonotype occurred a few times. The gene calls are TRBV12-3 or TRBV12-4 and TRBJ2-1; D remains unclear. V was cut by 1 base and J by 0 bases, with 7 bases left in between. The CDR3 spans 15 residues. CDR3 in DNA: TGTGCCAGCAGTTTAGTTCCGGGCTCCTACAATGAGCAGTTCTTC. Translation: CASSLVPGSYNEQFF.

In its sample, this clonotype was seen a few times. J is TRBJ2-7 and V is TRBV5-5; TRBD1 matches 7 bases. The ends lost 4 bases at V and 0 bases at J; junction bases unmatched: 4. CDR1 and CDR2 (germline): SGHKS, YYEKEE (reference sequence). This CDR3 region has 14 residues. The CDR3 protein is CASSPRDSSYEQYV. The CDR3 region has the DNA TGTGCCAGCAGCCCAAGGGACAGCTCCTACGAGCAGTACGTC.

The gene calls are TRBV29-1 and TRBJ2-2, with 12 bases fitting TRBD1. Germline V gives CDR1 SQVTM, CDR2 ANQGSEA. Germline trimming cut 6 bases from V and 4 bases from J; bases unmatched to any gene: 3. CDR3 length: 14 residues. The CDR3 protein is CSVAGQGATGELFF. CDR3 in DNA: TGCAGCGTCGCGGGACAGGGGGCCACCGGGGAGCTGTTTTTT.